This TCR beta chain was captured in a study of blood T cell repertoires in COVID-19. Study overall: Samples taken during acute and convalescent COVID-19 were collected in the United States, Italy and Spain. The cDNA or gDNA used as material had been derived from T cells, B-cell-depleted T cells, or PBMCs.

In the authors' methods: Amplifying reference gene primers gave estimates of nucleated cell counts. TCRdb's table, derived via immunoSEQ multiplex PCR, lists solely in-frame clones and lacks some. V and J calls and clone size are copied from that table; D and trimming were computed from the DNA. The sample yields around 64,000 clones, 86% seen once. Germline assignment: CDR1 LGHNA and CDR2 YNFKEQ. Trimming took 2 bases from V and 5 from J; bases not matched to a gene: 2. The length of the CDR3 is 13 residues. This sequence originates from a man aged 50-59 years with active COVID-19. The sequencing sample was made of peripheral blood. The chain employs TRBV4-2 and TRBJ2-5; the match to TRBD2 covers 7 bases. The CDR3 loop reads CASSQPLAETQYF. For the CDR3, the DNA is TGTGCCAGCAGCCAACCACTAGCGGAGACCCAGTACTTC.